The 21 T cell receptor beta chains below all came from one sample that was sequenced in a study of blood T cell repertoires in COVID-19. Repertoires were generated with immunoSEQ multiplex PCR, while TCRdb's copy carries only in-frame clones and drops some. The sample lists roughly 520,000 clones, around 89% occurring once. Sequencing input: PBMCs or T cells enriched from blood (not recorded which). The receptors stem from a woman aged 40 to 55 who had recovered from COVID-19.

The chain has TRBV5-1 and TRBJ2-7; 7 nucleotides agree with TRBD1. After removal of 4 bases from V and 5 bases from J, the junction contained 6 bases not matched to a gene. Germline values: CDR1 SGHRS, CDR2 YFSETQ. CDR3 length: 13 amino acids. The CDR3 DNA follows: TGCGCCAGCAGCCAGACAGGGCTCAACGAGCAGTACTTC. Amino acids: CASSQTGLNEQYF. The full variable domain, completed using reference TRBV5-1 and TRBJ2-7, is KAGVTQTPRYLIKTRGQQVTLSCSPISGHRSVSWYQQTPGQGLQFLFEYFSETQRNKGNFPGRFSGRQFSNSRSEMNVSTLELGDSALYLCASSQTGLNEQYFGPGTRLTVT.

This clone was recorded only once. The chain has TRBV30 and TRBJ1-2; 10 bases line up with TRBD1. Trimming took 3 bases from V and 7 from J; bases not matched to a gene: 5. The CDR3 is 13 residues long. CDR1 GTSNPN and CDR2 SVGIG come from the germline V gene (reference sequence). For the CDR3, the DNA is TGTGCCTGGAGGACAGGGGGCTGGGGTGGCTACACCTTC. It translates to CAWRTGGWGGYTF.

The V gene is TRBV27, the J gene TRBJ2-2, with D unclear. The CDR3 has 12 residues. V was pared by 6 bases and J by 1 base, with 3 bases between. The germline CDR1 and CDR2 sequences are MNHEY and SMNVEV (reference sequence). The CDR3 reads CASSWNTGELFF. CDR3 coding DNA: TGTGCCAGCAGCTGGAACACCGGGGAGCTGTTTTTT.

The genes are TRBV4-3 and TRBJ2-7; 8 positions agree with TRBD1. With 1 base clipped from V and 4 bases from J, the junction kept 3 bases outside the gene matches. This CDR3 has 14 amino acids. Germline CDR1 and CDR2: LGHNA and YSLEER. The CDR3 bases are TGCGCCAGCAGCCAAGGGACAGGGAAATACGAGCAGTACTTC. Protein product: CASSQGTGKYEQYF.

The V gene is TRBV19, the J gene TRBJ2-7; the D gene is possibly TRBD1 (8 bases). CDR1 is LNHDA, CDR2 SQIVND, per germline (reference sequence). This CDR3 contains 13 residues. Trimming took off 8 bases at V and 5 bases at J, with 16 bases between the two ends. The CDR3 bases are TGTGCCAGTGGTAACAGGGGGGGCCACGAGCAGTACTTC. Protein product: CASGNRGGHEQYF. The full variable domain, rest sourced from reference TRBV19 and TRBJ2-7, is DGGITQSPKYLFRKEGQNVTLSCEQNLNHDAMYWYRQDPGQGLRLIYYSQIVNDFQKGDIAEGYSVSREKKESFPLTVTSAQKNPTAFYLCASGNRGGHEQYFGPGTRLTVT.

For the CDR3, the DNA is TGCGCCAGCAGCCAATTTTTATTGTCCGAGCAGTTCTTC. This sequence encodes CASSQFLLSEQFF. This chain connects TRBV4-3 to TRBJ2-1, with unresolved D. The CDR3 is made up of 13 amino acids. Trimming removed 2 bases at V and 10 bases at J, with 12 bases between. From germline, CDR1 is LGHNA and CDR2 YSLEER.

The rearrangement links TRBV19 to TRBJ2-7, with 11 positions matching TRBD1. Trimming took 6 bases from V and 2 from J; bases not matched to a gene: 6. CDR1 is LNHDA and CDR2 is SQIVND in the germline V gene (reference sequence). The CDR3 is 15 amino acids. The CDR3 loop reads CASRGTGGTTYEQYF. The CDR3 DNA is TGTGCCAGTAGAGGGACAGGGGGGACAACCTACGAGCAGTACTTC. The full variable domain, its missing parts supplied by reference TRBV19 and TRBJ2-7, is DGGITQSPKYLFRKEGQNVTLSCEQNLNHDAMYWYRQDPGQGLRLIYYSQIVNDFQKGDIAEGYSVSREKKESFPLTVTSAQKNPTAFYLCASRGTGGTTYEQYFGPGTRLTVT.

The rearrangement joins TRBV11-2 to TRBJ2-3, with D uncertain. Germline lookup yields CDR1 SGHAT and CDR2 FQNNGV. This CDR3 is built from 14 residues. The V end was cut by 4 bases, the J end by 5 bases, with 13 bases between. Here the CDR3 reads CASSSLQVGDTQYF. CDR3 coding DNA: TGTGCCAGCAGCTCATTACAAGTTGGAGATACGCAGTATTTT.

This clone showed up just once. This sequence joins TRBV5-1 and TRBJ2-4; no reliable D call. This CDR3 has 17 residues. Looked up from germline, CDR1 is SGHRS and CDR2 is YFSETQ. V gave up 0 bases and J gave up 3 bases, with 16 bases separating them. The CDR3 region is CASSLAPQELHKNIQYF. CDR3 coding DNA: TGCGCCAGCAGCTTGGCCCCTCAAGAGCTTCACAAAAACATTCAGTACTTC.

The gene calls are TRBV6-2 or TRBV6-3 and TRBJ1-1; D is unresolved. Germline CDR1 reads MNHEY; CDR2 reads SVGEGT. CDR3 length equals 14 residues. V lost 4 bases and J 0 bases, leaving 9 bases between the germline ends. CDR3 sequence: CASSSPFLNTEAFF. The CDR3 nucleotides are TGTGCCAGCAGTTCTCCCTTTTTGAACACTGAAGCTTTCTTT.

The chain combines TRBV24-1 with TRBJ2-1; 10 bases are shared with TRBD2. The ends lost 2 bases at V and 9 bases at J; junction bases unmatched: 6. CDR1 and CDR2 (germline): KGHDR, SFDVKD. The CDR3 has 15 amino acids. In DNA, the CDR3 is TGTGCCACCAGTGATTCTAGCGGGAGATCCCCTGAGCAGTTCTTC. This translates into CATSDSSGRSPEQFF.

This rearrangement joins TRBV29-1 to TRBJ1-1, with a possible D match to TRBD1 (6 bases). V was cut by 2 bases and J by 6 bases, with 16 bases left in between. Germline V gene lookup returns CDR1 SQVTM and CDR2 ANQGSEA. The CDR3 sequence is 14 residues long. Here the CDR3 DNA reads TGCAGCGTTGAATCTGACGGGGGGCCCCCTGAAGCTTTCTTT. Protein: CSVESDGGPPEAFF.

This chain joins TRBV5-1 and TRBJ2-7, with a weak D call TRBD2 (6 bases). CDR1 is SGHRS, CDR2 YFSETQ, per germline. CDR3 length equals 17 residues. The germline V and J ends were trimmed by 0 bases and 0 bases, with 16 bases remaining between them. The CDR3 DNA is TGCGCCAGCAGCTTGGGACTACTAGCCGGAAGCTCCTACGAGCAGTACTTC. Encoded protein: CASSLGLLAGSSYEQYF.

The chain employs TRBV5-6 and TRBJ1-2; D might be TRBD1 (5 bases). CDR3 length: 19 amino acids. Trimming cost V 1 base and J 0 bases, with 22 bases left between them. Germline CDR1 SGHDT, CDR2 YYEEEE. CDR3 in amino acids: CASSLYGSARELANYGYTF. CDR3 DNA sequence: TGTGCCAGCAGCTTGTACGGTAGTGCCAGGGAATTGGCTAACTATGGCTACACCTTC.

J is TRBJ1-2 and V is TRBV28; 10 nucleotides match TRBD1. The CDR3 runs to 15 residues. Germline V CDR1 and CDR2: MDHEN, SYDVKM. Trimming cost V 1 base and J 7 bases; bases outside gene matches: 6. The CDR3 nucleotides read TGTGCCAGCAGTTTATTAGCGGGACAGGGGTTTGGCTACACCTTC. It encodes CASSLLAGQGFGYTF.

The chain is built from TRBV7-2 and TRBJ2-7; 11 nucleotides align to TRBD2. The CDR3 runs 18 residues. The ends lost 3 bases at V and 5 bases at J; junction bases unmatched: 15. From germline, CDR1 is SGHTA and CDR2 FQGNSA. The CDR3 protein is CASSLPALAGVRPDEQYF. The CDR3 DNA reads TGTGCCAGCAGCTTGCCCGCACTAGCGGGAGTCCGCCCTGACGAGCAGTACTTC.

The genes are TRBV5-1 and TRBJ2-3; D is uncertain. The V gene's germline CDR1 is SGHRS and CDR2 YFSETQ. V lost 4 bases and J lost 0, with 6 bases in between. The CDR3 is 13 residues long. The CDR3 region is CASSITSTDTQYF. DNA of the CDR3: TGCGCCAGCAGCATTACTAGCACAGATACGCAGTATTTT. The variable domain in full, with the rest retrieved from reference TRBV5-1 and TRBJ2-3, is KAGVTQTPRYLIKTRGQQVTLSCSPISGHRSVSWYQQTPGQGLQFLFEYFSETQRNKGNFPGRFSGRQFSNSRSEMNVSTLELGDSALYLCASSITSTDTQYFGPGTRLTVL.

This rearrangement joins TRBV19 to TRBJ1-2; the D is unclear. This CDR3 has 16 residues. The germline V gene has CDR1 LNHDA and CDR2 SQIVND (reference sequence). The V end was cut by 0 bases, the J end by 3 bases, with 14 bases between. The CDR3 reads CASSIDWKRKHYGYTF. Here the CDR3 DNA reads TGTGCCAGTAGTATAGACTGGAAGCGGAAGCACTATGGCTACACCTTC.

The rearrangement links TRBV7-6 to TRBJ1-1, with D perhaps matching TRBD1 (6 bases). This CDR3 has 15 residues. CDR1 is SGHVS, CDR2 FNYEAQ, per germline. Trimming cost V 1 base and J 3 bases, with 12 bases left between them. The DNA of the CDR3 is TGTGCCAGCAGCTTAGGCCGCCAGGGGTACACTGAAGCTTTCTTT. Protein sequence: CASSLGRQGYTEAFF.

The V and J genes are TRBV4-3 and TRBJ2-1; D may be TRBD2 (5 bases). V was cut by 2 bases and J by 10 bases, with 18 bases left in between. The CDR3 totals 15 residues. Germline V gene lookup returns CDR1 LGHNA and CDR2 YSLEER. The CDR3 DNA reads as TGCGCCAGCAGCCAACAGGTATCTTCAGGCGGGGAGCAGTTCTTC. Translated: CASSQQVSSGGEQFF.

This chain uses TRBV9 with TRBJ1-1; TRBD1 is a possible D gene (5 bases). V was trimmed by 3 bases and J by 3 bases, leaving 18 bases between them. This CDR3 comprises 16 residues. The germline CDR1 and CDR2 sequences are SGDLS and YYNGEE. CDR3 loop: CASSAVLGRGDTEAFF. The CDR3 nucleotides read TGTGCCAGCAGCGCAGTTTTGGGGCGCGGCGACACTGAAGCTTTCTTT.